These 8 T cell receptor beta chains were all obtained from the same sample, sequenced in a study of cytomegalovirus exposure and HLA in healthy donors. 60 Vbeta and 13 Jbeta primers were used in PCR. Profiled with immunoSEQ multiplex PCR; TCRdb holds only in-frame clones, not every one. The sample contains 160,000 or so clones, about three quarters of which appear only once. The specimen was PBMCs. The receptors were sampled from a woman aged 25-40 years in good health and CMV-seronegative.

The chain couples TRBV6-6 to TRBJ2-7; 7 bases match TRBD2. Germline V gives CDR1 MNHNY, CDR2 SVGAGI (reference sequence). The CDR3 has 13 amino acids. V was clipped by 8 bases and J by 4 bases; unmatched bases: 8. The CDR3 DNA sequence: TGTGCCAGCTCTGTGGGGGGGGAGTACGAGCAGTACTTC. Residues: CASSVGGEYEQYF.

The chain carries TRBV5-1 and TRBJ2-5; the match to TRBD2 covers 11 bases. Unmatched junction bases numbered 6, after V lost 1 base and J lost 4 bases. In germline, CDR1 is SGHRS, CDR2 YFSETQ. The CDR3 totals 16 residues. The CDR3 loop reads CASSLLLAGEGETQYF. In nucleotides, the CDR3 is TGCGCCAGCAGCTTGTTACTAGCGGGGGAAGGAGAGACCCAGTACTTC.

Regarding this clone: Other DNA variants within this sample encode the same CDR3. The chain joins TRBV29-1 to TRBJ1-1, with a possible D match to TRBD1 (5 bases). V was pared by 4 bases and J by 5 bases, with 8 bases between. Germline loops: CDR1 SQVTM, CDR2 ANQGSEA. The CDR3 sequence is 11 residues long. CDR3 DNA sequence: TGCAGCGTTGTAAGGGGAACTGAAGCTTTCTTT. The encoded protein is CSVVRGTEAFF.

This chain uses TRBV28 with TRBJ2-3; TRBD2 is a possible D gene (7 bases). Germline-derived CDR1 and CDR2 are MDHEN and SYDVKM. The CDR3 length is 15 residues. The V end was cut by 8 bases, the J end by 2 bases, with 17 bases between. The CDR3 is CASRTGGLITDTQYF. CDR3 coding DNA: TGTGCCAGCCGAACCGGGGGGCTAATCACAGATACGCAGTATTTT.

The chain has TRBV28 and TRBJ2-1; D is undetermined. Trimming stripped 1 base from V and 0 bases from J, with 7 bases between. The CDR3 covers 15 residues. CDR1 is MDHEN and CDR2 is SYDVKM in the germline V gene. The DNA of the CDR3 is TGTGCCAGCAGTTTATCAGATAACTCCTACAATGAGCAGTTCTTC. Translated, it gives CASSLSDNSYNEQFF.

DNA for the CDR3: TGTGCCAGCAGCTATGGGACAGTGAACACTGAAGCTTTCTTT. Its translation: CASSYGTVNTEAFF. The V call is TRBV7-9, the J call TRBJ1-1; 7 positions agree with TRBD1. The CDR3 is 14 amino acids. From germline, CDR1 is SEHNR and CDR2 FQNEAQ (reference sequence). The ends lost 4 bases at V and 0 bases at J; junction bases unmatched: 2.

The V gene is TRBV9, the J gene TRBJ2-7; 10 bases match TRBD1. Trimming at V came to 0 bases and at J to 5 bases, leaving 8 bases not matched to a gene. Looked up from germline, CDR1 is SGDLS and CDR2 is YYNGEE. The CDR3 has 16 amino acids. The chain's CDR3 is CASSVAPDRGQNEQYF. The CDR3 DNA follows: TGTGCCAGCAGCGTAGCCCCAGACAGGGGGCAAAACGAGCAGTACTTC.

This clone was seen once. This chain links TRBV18 with TRBJ1-2, with 7 bases identical to TRBD1. The V gene's germline CDR1 is KGHSH and CDR2 LQKENI. The CDR3 has 16 residues. V lost 0 bases, J lost 5 bases, and 9 bases stayed unmatched. The CDR3 DNA reads TGTGCCAGCTCACCACCATCTGACAGGGCAGGGTATGGCTACACCTTC. Residues: CASSPPSDRAGYGYTF.